The 29 T cell receptor beta chains given below trace back to one sample, sequenced in a study of T-cell reconstitution after alpha-beta-depleted transplantation in children. A TCRbeta library incorporating unique molecular identifiers was prepared. TCRdb reanalysed the PCR reads using MiXCR and keeps one entry per CDR3 protein. The table lists fewer than 1 million distinct CDR3 sequences, 16% of them singletons, with 5% in the top ten. The source was PBMCs, mostly from graft donor cells, collected 360 days after TCRalphabeta/CD19-depleted stem cell transplant. The receptor set was obtained from a male patient aged 10 to 17 who had a stem cell transplant for acute lymphoblastic leukemia, so the T cells may come from the graft donor.

This clonotype was counted once. The genes are TRBV10-3 and TRBJ2-4; weak D call: TRBD1 (5 bases). Germline V gene data show CDR1 as ENHRY and CDR2 as SYGVKD. The CDR3 sequence is 14 residues long. V gave up 1 base and J gave up 7 bases, with 11 bases separating them. CDR3 sequence (DNA): TGTGCCATCAGTGAGTGGCCGGCAGGGAACATTCAGTACTTC. Its translation is CAISEWPAGNIQYF.

V gene TRBV11-2 combines with J gene TRBJ2-5; D call uncertain. V was cut by 3 bases and J by 0 bases, with 11 bases left in between. The germline CDR1 and CDR2 sequences are SGHAT and FQNNGV. The CDR3 contains 15 residues. CDR3 residues: CASSFLGIYQETQYF. In DNA, the CDR3 is TGTGCCAGCAGCTTTTTGGGGATTTACCAAGAGACCCAGTACTTC.

The genes are TRBV15 and TRBJ2-3; 9 nucleotides line up with TRBD2. The trim removed 9 bases at V and 2 bases at J, leaving 9 bases unmatched. The CDR3 extends over 15 amino acids. The germline V gene encodes CDR1 LNHNV and CDR2 YYDKDF (reference sequence). The CDR3 DNA reads as TGTGCCACGGATCTGGGCGGGAGGGTCACAGATACGCAGTATTTT. It is translated as CATDLGGRVTDTQYF.

This rearrangement joins TRBV25-1 to TRBJ1-1; possible D gene TRBD1, 6 bases. This CDR3 has 15 amino acids. V was shortened by 3 bases and J by 6 bases, with 17 bases between the two germline ends. Per the germline V gene, CDR1 is MGHDK and CDR2 is SYGVNS. This CDR3 reads CASSDLDRGYSEAFF. The CDR3 DNA follows: TGTGCCAGCAGTGACTTGGACAGAGGGTATTCTGAAGCTTTCTTT.

Only a few counts were recorded for this clonotype. The genes are TRBV5-1 and TRBJ2-7, with 8 bases lining up with TRBD1. Germline-derived CDR1 and CDR2 are SGHRS and YFSETQ. This CDR3 has 16 amino acids. The trim removed 4 bases at V and 4 bases at J, leaving 13 bases unmatched. The CDR3 loop is CASSPKPRGRWYEQYF. The CDR3 nucleotides read TGCGCCAGCAGCCCGAAACCCAGGGGGCGGTGGTACGAGCAGTACTTC.

This clonotype appeared a few times. The gene calls are TRBV20-1 and TRBJ2-1; 7 bases line up with TRBD2. This CDR3 comprises 16 residues. V shed 5 bases, J shed 3 bases, and the junction held 13 bases outside the gene matches. Germline-derived CDR1 and CDR2 are DFQATT and SNEGSKA (reference sequence). The CDR3 DNA is TGCAGTGCTCCCACTCAGGGACTACCGAACTACAATGAGCAGTTCTTC. Protein: CSAPTQGLPNYNEQFF.

The chain is built from TRBV9 and TRBJ2-7; TRBD2 agrees at 7 bases. The CDR3 loop spans 14 amino acids. Germline CDR1 is SGDLS and CDR2 is YYNGEE. The V and J ends lost 3 bases and 0 bases, in that order; junction bases with no gene match: 3. CDR3 residues: CASSGGLVSYEQYF. CDR3 sequence (DNA): TGTGCCAGCAGCGGTGGACTAGTCTCCTACGAGCAGTACTTC.

A few counts support this clonotype. The chain joins TRBV4-1 to TRBJ2-1, with a possible D match to TRBD2 (5 bases). V was shortened by 2 bases and J by 6 bases, with 11 bases between the two germline ends. The length of the CDR3 is 14 residues. The germline CDR1 and CDR2 sequences are MGHRA and YSYEKL. CDR3 coding DNA: TGCGCCAGCAGCCAAACCCGGGATTTCAATGAGCAGTTCTTC. This sequence encodes CASSQTRDFNEQFF.

This clonotype showed up many times. The chain is built from TRBV27 and TRBJ2-3; D not certain. Trimming cost V 5 bases and J 5 bases, with 8 bases left between them. Germline values: CDR1 MNHEY, CDR2 SMNVEV (reference sequence). This CDR3 is 12 amino acids long. CDR3 protein: CASSRVGDTQYF. The CDR3 DNA is TGTGCCAGCAGTCGAGTGGGAGATACGCAGTATTTT.

V usage is TRBV11-3 and J usage is TRBJ1-5, with D uncertain. V was clipped by 2 bases and J by 5 bases, with 10 bases between them. Per germline, CDR1 SGHNT and CDR2 YENEEA. CDR3 length: 14 residues. The CDR3 here is CASSLPGLDQPQHF. CDR3 DNA: TGTGCCAGCAGCTTACCGGGCCTTGATCAGCCCCAGCATTTT.

This clonotype was seen a few times. The chain is built from TRBV3-1 and TRBJ2-3; the D gene is possibly TRBD2 (5 bases). Germline lookup yields CDR1 LGHDT and CDR2 YNNKEL (reference sequence). Deletions cut 4 bases from V and 4 bases from J, with 12 bases between. This CDR3 is built from 14 residues. The CDR3 spells CASSRVRVPDTQYF. CDR3 in DNA: TGTGCCAGCAGCCGGGTGAGGGTCCCAGATACGCAGTATTTT.

This clonotype was seen a few times. The V gene is TRBV7-6, the J gene TRBJ1-4, with 7 bases that match TRBD1. With 3 bases clipped from V and 0 bases from J, the junction kept 1 base outside the gene matches. The CDR3 is 15 residues long. Germline CDR1 reads SGHVS; CDR2 reads FNYEAQ. This chain's CDR3 is CASSFTGATNEKLFF. Here the CDR3 DNA reads TGTGCCAGCAGCTTTACAGGGGCAACTAATGAAAAACTGTTTTTT.

This clonotype occurred a few times. The rearrangement links TRBV20-1 to TRBJ1-1, with D possibly TRBD1 on 6 matching bases. V lost 6 bases and J 9 bases, leaving 14 bases between the germline ends. Looked up from germline, CDR1 is DFQATT and CDR2 is SNEGSKA (reference sequence). This CDR3 is built from 11 residues. The CDR3 region is CSAPAQGKAFF. The CDR3, as DNA: TGCAGTGCCCCTGCACAGGGTAAAGCTTTCTTT.

The V gene is TRBV7-2, the J gene TRBJ1-1; 9 nucleotides agree with TRBD1. The germline gives CDR1 SGHTA, CDR2 FQGNSA. J was trimmed by 6 bases and V by 3 bases; bases with no gene match: 8. CDR3 size: 15 residues. CDR3 loop: CASSFGQGQFAEAFF. CDR3 coding DNA: TGTGCCAGCAGCTTTGGACAGGGGCAGTTCGCTGAAGCTTTCTTT.

This chain uses TRBV7-3 with TRBJ2-7, with 8 bases that match TRBD2. The ends lost 3 bases at V and 4 bases at J; junction bases unmatched: 5. There are 14 residues in the CDR3. From germline, CDR1 is SGHTA and CDR2 FQGTGA. The CDR3 DNA is TGTGCCAGCAGCTTCGGAGCGGGAGAATACGAGCAGTACTTC. Protein: CASSFGAGEYEQYF.

This clonotype was counted a few times. V is TRBV29-1 and J is TRBJ2-1; tentatively, D is TRBD2 (6 bases). The germline V gene encodes CDR1 SQVTM and CDR2 ANQGSEA. With 7 bases removed from V and 9 bases from J, the gap between germline ends came to 19 bases. This CDR3 spans 13 amino acids. CDR3 in DNA: TGCAGCGGAATAGCGGAAGCGACGGGTGAGCAGTTCTTC. This codes for CSGIAEATGEQFF.

This clonotype was seen only a few times. The gene calls are TRBV25-1 and TRBJ1-5; D possibly corresponds to TRBD1 (6 bases). Trimming removed 3 bases from V and 2 bases from J, with 14 bases in between. Germline V CDR1 and CDR2: MGHDK, SYGVNS. This CDR3 comprises 16 residues. The CDR3 region is CASSDGGAWGNQPQHF. CDR3 in DNA: TGTGCCAGCAGTGACGGGGGCGCTTGGGGCAATCAGCCCCAGCATTTT.

This clonotype has ten or more counts. The chain has TRBV5-1 and TRBJ2-1; 11 bases align to TRBD2. CDR1 is SGHRS, CDR2 YFSETQ, per germline. The ends lost 2 bases at V and 8 bases at J; junction bases unmatched: 3. CDR3 size: 14 residues. The CDR3 loop reads CASSLASGRHEQFF. CDR3 nucleotide sequence: TGCGCCAGCAGCTTAGCTAGCGGGAGGCATGAGCAGTTCTTC.

This clonotype was counted only a few times. This rearrangement joins TRBV5-1 to TRBJ1-1; D gene unclear. The V gene's germline CDR1 is SGHRS and CDR2 YFSETQ. There are 15 residues in the CDR3. V lost 5 bases, J lost 0 bases, and 14 bases lay in between. CDR3: CASREWAGMNTEAFF. The CDR3 DNA follows: TGCGCCAGCAGGGAATGGGCAGGCATGAACACTGAAGCTTTCTTT.

This clonotype has more than one count but fewer than ten. The chain is built from TRBV29-1 and TRBJ2-2; D might be TRBD1 (5 bases). This CDR3 has 14 amino acids. CDR1 SQVTM and CDR2 ANQGSEA come from the germline V gene. Trimming stripped 4 bases from V and 4 bases from J, with 13 bases between. DNA of the CDR3: TGCAGCGTTGGCAGGGTGCTTGGCACCGGGGAGCTGTTTTTT. Residues: CSVGRVLGTGELFF.

The chain recombines TRBV7-9 with TRBJ2-1, with D possibly called TRBD1 or TRBD2 (5 bases each). Trimming removed 5 bases at V and 7 bases at J, with 18 bases between. This CDR3 is built from 15 residues. Per germline, CDR1 SEHNR and CDR2 FQNEAQ (reference sequence). The CDR3 spells CASSAREGIINEQFF. The DNA of the CDR3 is TGTGCCAGCAGCGCCCGTGAGGGGATAATAAATGAGCAGTTCTTC.

This clonotype was observed a handful of times. The chain is built from TRBV12-3 or TRBV12-4 and TRBJ1-1; 10 bases line up with TRBD1. J was trimmed by 5 bases and V by 2 bases; bases with no gene match: 5. CDR3 length: 15 amino acids. CDR3 DNA sequence: TGTGCCAGCAGTTTACCCGGGACAGGGGAAACTGAAGCTTTCTTT. As protein: CASSLPGTGETEAFF.

The chain combines TRBV13 with TRBJ2-1; 10 bases are a match to TRBD2. CDR1 and CDR2 from the germline V gene are PRHDT and FYEKMQ (reference sequence). This CDR3 is 16 amino acids long. The V segment lost 2 bases and the J segment 3 bases; nucleotides outside the gene matches: 4. CDR3 nucleotide sequence: TGTGCCAGCAGCTTACTGAGGACTAGCGGCTACAATGAGCAGTTCTTC. Protein: CASSLLRTSGYNEQFF.

In the case of this clonotype: As the CDR3 is not closed by the conserved phenylalanine or tryptophan, this likely results from a read error. The rearrangement links TRBV12-3 or TRBV12-4 to TRBJ2-7; D uncertain. The length of the CDR3 is 13 residues. Trimming stripped 5 bases from V and 2 bases from J, with 10 bases between. The chain's CDR3 is CASSGFKTYEQYL. CDR3 bases: TGTGCCAGCAGTGGCTTTAAGACCTACGAGCAGTACTTA.

The chain uses TRBV15 and TRBJ2-1; 11 bases match TRBD2. Trimming at V came to 5 bases and at J to 5 bases, leaving 5 bases not matched to a gene. CDR3 length: 15 residues. Looked up from germline, CDR1 is LNHNV and CDR2 is YYDKDF (reference sequence). CDR3 nucleotides: TGTGCCACCAGCGCGGGGACTAGCGGCCACAATGAGCAGTTCTTC. It codes for CATSAGTSGHNEQFF.

The chain combines TRBV5-1 with TRBJ2-4; D perhaps matches TRBD1 (5 bases). The CDR3 covers 15 residues. Germline lookup yields CDR1 SGHRS and CDR2 YFSETQ. The ends were cut back, 0 bases at V and 7 bases at J, with 14 bases in the middle. Written as DNA, the CDR3 is TGCGCCAGCAGCTTGGAGGGTCAAGGGGTCAACATTCAGTACTTC. Protein: CASSLEGQGVNIQYF.

This rearrangement joins TRBV20-1 to TRBJ2-1; D may be TRBD1 or TRBD2 (6 bases each). Germline V CDR1 and CDR2: DFQATT, SNEGSKA (reference sequence). CDR3 size: 16 residues. The V end was cut by 0 bases, the J end by 0 bases, with 12 bases between. The CDR3 sequence is CSARDWGASSYNEQFF. For the CDR3, the DNA is TGCAGTGCTAGAGATTGGGGGGCGAGCTCCTACAATGAGCAGTTCTTC.

This clonotype was seen many times. The chain couples TRBV6-5 to TRBJ2-5, with unresolved D. The CDR3 is made up of 12 amino acids. Trimming took off 0 bases at V and 5 bases at J, with 4 bases between the two ends. The germline CDR1 and CDR2 sequences are MNHEY and SVGAGI. The CDR3 sequence: CASSYSRETQYF. As DNA, the CDR3 is TGTGCCAGCAGTTACTCGCGGGAGACCCAGTACTTC.

This clonotype was detected only a few times. CDR3 residues: CASSLSPGSTGELFF. CDR3 sequence (DNA): TGTGCCAGCAGCTTAAGTCCAGGGAGTACCGGGGAGCTGTTTTTT. The chain recombines TRBV7-3 with TRBJ2-2; D is possibly TRBD1 or TRBD2 (5 bases each). Germline loops: CDR1 SGHTA, CDR2 FQGTGA. Trimming removed 1 base at V and 5 bases at J, with 11 bases between. The CDR3 is 15 amino acids.